The 18 T cell receptor beta chains below come from one sample, sequenced in a study of beta chain features in type 1 diabetes (dated 2018 in TCRdb). Overall study results and their limits: A moderate but significant shortening of TCRB CDR3 length was observed in type 1 diabetes patients in all four CD4+ subsets.

Libraries were constructed by the immunoSEQ multiplex PCR assay. All of the isolated RNA was reverse transcribed with the High Capacity cDNA Reverse Transcription Kit, so expressed TCRB transcripts were sequenced. TCRdb mirrors the immuneACCESS table, restricted to in-frame sequences. Some clones are absent from its copies; in checked studies, under half trace to an unresolved V gene, and the reason for the others is unknown. The sample includes approximately 140,000 clones, with 9% observed a single time. The ten top clones hold over 0.6% of the sample. These receptors' targets are unknown. The sequencing input was central memory CD4+ T cells from blood. These receptor sequences come from a man aged 25-45 years with type 1 diabetes.

In this sample, this clone turned up a few times. This chain joins TRBV6-6 and TRBJ2-7; D gene ambiguous. CDR3 size: 13 residues. Per the germline V gene, CDR1 is MNHNY and CDR2 is SVGAGI (reference sequence). The V and J ends lost 6 bases and 2 bases respectively, with 11 bases between them. The CDR3 sequence is CASSPGWAYEQYF. CDR3 coding DNA: TGTGCCAGCAGCCCCGGGTGGGCCTACGAGCAGTACTTC.

This clone has only a few counts. The chain combines TRBV19 with TRBJ2-7, with unresolved D. Trimming stripped 8 bases from V and 3 bases from J, with 8 bases between. CDR3 length equals 11 residues. Germline assignment: CDR1 LNHDA and CDR2 SQIVND (reference sequence). The CDR3 reads CASDTFYEQYF. In nucleotides, the CDR3 is TGTGCCAGTGACACCTTCTACGAGCAGTACTTC.

This clone was observed a handful of times. The chain carries TRBV5-6 and TRBJ2-2, with D maybe TRBD1 (6 bases). V dropped 3 bases and J dropped 7 bases, with 13 bases sitting between them. In germline, CDR1 is SGHDT, CDR2 YYEEEE. The CDR3 length is 14 residues. The CDR3, as DNA: TGTGCCAGCAGCTCATTAGGACAGTACGGGGAGCTGTTTTTT. It yields the protein CASSSLGQYGELFF.

This clone was seen more than once but under ten times. The V gene is TRBV29-1, the J gene TRBJ1-1; TRBD1 matches 7 bases. CDR1 SQVTM and CDR2 ANQGSEA come from the germline V gene. V was pared by 6 bases and J by 10 bases, with 11 bases of the junction left unmatched. The CDR3 is made up of 12 amino acids. The CDR3 nucleotides read TGCAGCGTGCTGGAAGGGGGACAGCGAGCTTTCTTT. Protein: CSVLEGGQRAFF.

This clone was recorded a few times. V usage is TRBV2 and J usage is TRBJ2-2, with 9 bases that match TRBD1. The V and J ends lost 7 bases and 6 bases, in that order; junction bases with no gene match: 6. The CDR3 is made up of 14 amino acids. Germline lookup yields CDR1 SNHLY and CDR2 FYNNEI. The CDR3 protein is CASNGQGTAGELFF. The CDR3 nucleotides are TGTGCCAGCAACGGACAGGGGACCGCCGGGGAGCTGTTTTTT.

This clone was observed a handful of times. The V gene is TRBV2, the J gene TRBJ2-7; 8 nucleotides line up with TRBD1. Trimming took 6 bases from V and 6 from J; bases not matched to a gene: 7. This CDR3 contains 13 residues. Germline V lookup: CDR1 SNHLY, CDR2 FYNNEI. The CDR3 spells CASRAWTGTEQYF. In DNA, the CDR3 is TGTGCCAGCAGAGCCTGGACAGGGACCGAGCAGTACTTC.

The rearrangement uses TRBV2 and TRBJ1-1, with TRBD1 as a possible D gene (5 bases). Germline V CDR1 and CDR2: SNHLY, FYNNEI. Between the trimmed V and J ends, which lost 10 bases and 11 bases, there was a span of 17 bases. CDR3 length equals 11 residues. CDR3 amino acids: CATTYEGRAFF. CDR3 nucleotides: TGTGCCACAACATATGAGGGGAGGGCTTTCTTT.

The chain employs TRBV6-1 and TRBJ2-4; 7 bases align to TRBD1. This CDR3 is 14 amino acids long. With V trimmed by 5 bases and J by 3 bases, 4 bases remained unmatched. Germline CDR1 and CDR2: MNHNS and SASEGT. The CDR3 here is CASSKGADKNIQYF. In DNA form, the CDR3 reads TGTGCCAGCAGTAAGGGGGCGGACAAAAACATTCAGTACTTC.

The gene calls are TRBV11-2 and TRBJ1-1; no clear D. V lost 2 bases, J lost 2 bases, and 9 bases lay in between. CDR1 is SGHAT, CDR2 FQNNGV, per germline. The length of the CDR3 is 14 residues. CDR3 sequence: CASSLSATNTEAFF. DNA for the CDR3: TGTGCCAGCAGCTTATCTGCAACAAACACTGAAGCTTTCTTT.

This clone has a handful of counts. Other DNA sequences in this sample translate to the same CDR3. The chain combines TRBV7-3 with TRBJ2-2; D gene uncertain. The CDR3 is 14 amino acids. The germline V and J ends were trimmed by 4 bases and 5 bases, with 11 bases remaining between them. From germline, CDR1 is SGHTA and CDR2 FQGTGA. For the CDR3, the DNA is TGTGCCAGCAGCTCCGGCCAGGCTACCGGGGAGCTGTTTTTT. It is translated as CASSSGQATGELFF.

The CDR3 reads CASSLSQSEAFF. The DNA of the CDR3 is TGTGCCAGCAGCTTATCACAGTCTGAAGCTTTCTTT. This rearrangement joins TRBV7-2 to TRBJ1-1; no definite D call. V was clipped by 2 bases and J by 6 bases, with 7 bases between them. Germline CDR1 is SGHTA and CDR2 is FQGNSA. The CDR3 contains 12 residues.

This clone was observed a few times. The chain combines TRBV29-1 with TRBJ1-5, with TRBD1 identical over 10 bases. Unmatched junction bases numbered 6, after V lost 4 bases and J lost 3 bases. The CDR3 contains 15 residues. Germline CDR1 SQVTM, CDR2 ANQGSEA. The CDR3 region has the DNA TGCAGCGTTGGACAGGGGGCCGACATCAATCAGCCCCAGCATTTT. Amino acid sequence: CSVGQGADINQPQHF.

This clone was detected a few times. This rearrangement joins TRBV7-2 to TRBJ2-5; TRBD1 matches 12 bases. CDR3 length: 15 residues. The V gene's germline CDR1 is SGHTA and CDR2 FQGNSA. J lost 5 bases, V lost 4 bases, and 5 bases had no gene match. The CDR3 protein is CASSSGQGAWETQYF. The CDR3 DNA reads TGTGCCAGCAGCTCGGGACAGGGGGCGTGGGAGACCCAGTACTTC.

A few counts support this clone. The V call is TRBV5-1, the J call TRBJ2-7; no firm D call. Germline values: CDR1 SGHRS, CDR2 YFSETQ. V shed 2 bases and J shed 2 bases, with 8 bases lying between them. This CDR3 comprises 13 residues. This CDR3 is CASSFVSPYEQYF. In DNA, the CDR3 is TGCGCCAGCAGCTTTGTCAGTCCCTACGAGCAGTACTTC.

This clone has only a few counts. The chain couples TRBV19 to TRBJ1-2; D uncertain. Germline V gene data show CDR1 as LNHDA and CDR2 as SQIVND (reference sequence). This CDR3 spans 16 amino acids. Trimming stripped 7 bases from V and 4 bases from J, with 22 bases between. CDR3 amino acids: CASTAGRSSGLYGYTF. In nucleotides, the CDR3 is TGTGCCAGTACGGCCGGACGCAGTAGCGGGCTCTATGGCTACACCTTC. The full variable domain, completed using reference TRBV19 and TRBJ1-2, is DGGITQSPKYLFRKEGQNVTLSCEQNLNHDAMYWYRQDPGQGLRLIYYSQIVNDFQKGDIAEGYSVSREKKESFPLTVTSAQKNPTAFYLCASTAGRSSGLYGYTFGSGTRLTVV.

There are a few counts of this clone. The chain is built from TRBV5-1 and TRBJ1-1, with D maybe TRBD1 (6 bases). Germline V gives CDR1 SGHRS, CDR2 YFSETQ. The CDR3 runs to 14 residues. The V end lost 4 bases, the J end lost 0 bases, and 10 bases lay between the germline ends. The CDR3 bases are TGCGCCAGCAGCGGACAGAGTATGAACACTGAAGCTTTCTTT. Protein: CASSGQSMNTEAFF.

V gene TRBV5-1 combines with J gene TRBJ2-1; TRBD2 matches at 8 bases. Germline CDR1 reads SGHRS; CDR2 reads YFSETQ. The J segment lost 7 bases and the V segment lost 0 bases, leaving 3 bases of the junction unmatched. This CDR3 region has 14 residues. DNA of the CDR3: TGCGCCAGCAGCTTGGACGGGGGGGCAAATGAGCAGTTCTTC. Protein: CASSLDGGANEQFF.

About this clone: Other DNA sequences within the sample encode an identical CDR3. The chain links TRBV20-1 to TRBJ1-1; D gene uncertain. Germline V lookup: CDR1 DFQATT, CDR2 SNEGSKA (reference sequence). V gave up 6 bases and J gave up 3 bases, with 8 bases separating them. This CDR3 has 11 amino acids. The CDR3 nucleotides are TGCAGTGCCCCATCGGACACTGAAGCTTTCTTT. Amino acids: CSAPSDTEAFF.